The 20 T cell receptor beta chains presented below share a single source sample, sequenced in a study of blood T cell repertoires in COVID-19. Here immunoSEQ multiplex PCR was the method, and the copy in TCRdb shows in-frame clones only, minus some. This table has a few hundred thousand clones, 80% to 90% appearing once. Input material: peripheral blood. All receptors come from a woman in her 30s with COVID-19, enrolled during active disease.

The chain employs TRBV5-1 and TRBJ2-4, with TRBD1 matching 7 bases. V lost 0 bases and J lost 5; bases outside the gene matches: 5. The CDR3 is made up of 15 amino acids. Germline CDR1 is SGHRS and CDR2 is YFSETQ. For the CDR3, the DNA is TGCGCCAGCAGCTTGGGAGGGGGCCAGGAAAACATTCAGTACTTC. Residues: CASSLGGGQENIQYF.

The V and J genes are TRBV9 and TRBJ1-4; D gene unclear. Germline-derived CDR1 and CDR2 are SGDLS and YYNGEE. V was clipped by 2 bases and J by 8 bases, with 13 bases between them. This CDR3 region has 14 residues. The CDR3 loop is CASSVDPFSEKLFF. As DNA, the CDR3 is TGTGCCAGCAGCGTCGACCCGTTTAGCGAAAAACTGTTTTTT.

The chain joins TRBV15 to TRBJ1-3; D gene uncertain. The CDR3 is 15 residues long. The germline V gene encodes CDR1 LNHNV and CDR2 YYDKDF (reference sequence). The V end lost 0 bases, the J end lost 1 base, and 7 bases lay between the germline ends. In DNA form, the CDR3 reads TGTGCCACCAGCAGAGATGGCTTATCTGGAAACACCATATATTTT. Its protein product is CATSRDGLSGNTIYF.

CDR3 in DNA: TGTGCCAGCAGCTTGGGGACAGGGAGTACGGGAAACACCATATATTTT. Its protein product is CASSLGTGSTGNTIYF. The chain combines TRBV5-6 with TRBJ1-3, with 8 bases aligning to TRBD1. CDR3 length: 16 residues. Losses at the gene ends were 0 bases for V and 4 bases for J; bases not matched to a gene: 6. The germline gives CDR1 SGHDT, CDR2 YYEEEE.

The chain is built from TRBV5-6 and TRBJ1-2, with D unclear. There are 16 residues in the CDR3. The V end was cut by 2 bases, the J end by 4 bases, with 18 bases between. CDR1 is SGHDT and CDR2 is YYEEEE in the germline V gene. CDR3 nucleotide sequence: TGTGCCAGCAGCTTTGCTTATGGGCGAGATTTCTATGGCTACACCTTC. It specifies CASSFAYGRDFYGYTF.

In its sample, this clone was seen once. This chain joins TRBV6-5 and TRBJ1-2; TRBD1 is a possible D gene (6 bases). Germline CDR1 is MNHEY and CDR2 is SVGAGI. This CDR3 region has 12 residues. V was shortened by 6 bases and J by 3 bases, with 8 bases between the two germline ends. CDR3 in DNA: TGTGCCAGCAGACAGGGATACTATGGCTACACCTTC. This sequence encodes CASRQGYYGYTF.

This rearrangement joins TRBV9 to TRBJ1-2; D perhaps matches TRBD1 (6 bases). Germline CDR1 reads SGDLS; CDR2 reads YYNGEE. The CDR3 loop spans 16 amino acids. V gave up 0 bases and J gave up 6 bases, with 18 bases separating them. In DNA form, the CDR3 reads TGTGCCAGCAGCGTAGCAGGGGACCCGATCTGGGATGGCTACACCTTC. Translating it yields CASSVAGDPIWDGYTF. Supplemented by reference TRBV9 and TRBJ1-2, the full variable domain reads DSGVTQTPKHLITATGQRVTLRCSPRSGDLSVYWYQQSLDQGLQFLIQYYNGEERAKGNILERFSAQQFPDLHSELNLSSLELGDSALYFCASSVAGDPIWDGYTFGSGTRLTVV.

The chain joins TRBV5-5 to TRBJ2-7; a possible D gene is TRBD2 (5 bases). Looked up from germline, CDR1 is SGHKS and CDR2 is YYEKEE (reference sequence). CDR3 length: 14 amino acids. V gave up 0 bases and J gave up 2 bases, with 9 bases separating them. The CDR3, as DNA: TGTGCCAGCAGCTTGGCTTGGGGAGCCTACGAGCAGTACTTC. It codes for CASSLAWGAYEQYF.

The CDR3 nucleotides are TGTGCCAGCAGCCGGGACAGCCTCAATGAGCAGTTCTTC. Protein: CASSRDSLNEQFF. The V gene is TRBV7-9, the J gene TRBJ2-1; 7 bases fit TRBD1. Per germline, CDR1 SEHNR and CDR2 FQNEAQ (reference sequence). V gave up 5 bases and J gave up 6 bases; unmatched junction bases: 4. The CDR3 loop spans 13 amino acids.

The V call is TRBV7-9, the J call TRBJ1-2; D gene ambiguous. The CDR3 is 15 residues long. V was clipped by 1 base and J by 1 base, with 10 bases between them. CDR1 is SEHNR, CDR2 FQNEAQ, per germline (reference sequence). Here the CDR3 reads CASSLGSGRNYGYTF. The CDR3 DNA is TGTGCCAGCAGCTTAGGGTCAGGTCGTAACTATGGCTACACCTTC.

V usage is TRBV10-2 and J usage is TRBJ2-1; weak D call: TRBD2 (6 bases). The V end was cut by 8 bases, the J end by 1 base, with 12 bases between. The length of the CDR3 is 14 residues. Germline V CDR1 and CDR2: WSHSY, SAAADI. The CDR3 nucleotides are TGCGCCAGCCTATCGGGAGCGTCCTACAATGAGCAGTTCTTC. Translated: CASLSGASYNEQFF.

The V call is TRBV2, the J call TRBJ2-5; 9 positions agree with TRBD1. Germline values: CDR1 SNHLY, CDR2 FYNNEI. CDR3 length equals 13 residues. V lost 6 bases to trimming and J lost 5 bases; unmatched junction nucleotides: 4. CDR3 bases: TGTGCCAGCAGCGGACAGGGGTGGGAGACCCAGTACTTC. The encoded protein is CASSGQGWETQYF.

The chain recombines TRBV9 with TRBJ2-3; 9 bases map to TRBD1. This CDR3 region has 15 residues. The germline V gene has CDR1 SGDLS and CDR2 YYNGEE. With V trimmed by 3 bases and J by 3 bases, 5 bases remained unmatched. The CDR3 protein is CASSDRDRATDTQYF. The DNA for the CDR3 is TGTGCCAGCAGCGACCGGGACAGGGCGACAGATACGCAGTATTTT.

This clone was seen a single time. The chain uses TRBV18 and TRBJ1-6; D not resolved. Trimming shortened V by 3 bases and J by 9 bases, and 18 bases separated the two germline ends. Germline CDR1 KGHSH, CDR2 LQKENI. This CDR3 contains 16 residues. The CDR3 here is CASSPTVQGGGSPLHF. The CDR3 region has the DNA TGTGCCAGCTCACCCACCGTACAAGGAGGAGGTTCACCCCTCCACTTT. The entire variable domain, with the rest obtained from reference TRBV18 and TRBJ1-6, is as follows: NAGVMQNPRHLVRRRGQEARLRCSPMKGHSHVYWYRQLPEEGLKFMVYLQKENIIDESGMPKERFSAEFPKEGPSILRIQQVVRGDSAAYFCASSPTVQGGGSPLHFGNGTRLTVT.

The rearrangement uses TRBV28 and TRBJ2-7, with D perhaps TRBD2 (6 bases). Germline CDR1 and CDR2: MDHEN and SYDVKM. The CDR3 has 14 amino acids. V lost 5 bases to trimming and J lost 3 bases, with 14 bases between them. The CDR3 DNA sequence: TGTGCCAGCAGTCGCCCTCGGGGACTCTACGAGCAGTACTTC. It translates to CASSRPRGLYEQYF.

The chain couples TRBV9 to TRBJ2-1; 12 nucleotides match TRBD2. Trimming cost V 7 bases and J 8 bases; bases outside gene matches: 13. The CDR3 totals 16 residues. From germline, CDR1 is SGDLS and CDR2 YYNGEE. The CDR3 DNA reads TGTGCCAGCCAACCCCCGGCTAGCGGGAGGGCGTATGAGCAGTTCTTC. Encoded protein: CASQPPASGRAYEQFF.

The chain links TRBV6-2 or TRBV6-3 to TRBJ2-7; D perhaps matches TRBD2 (6 bases). Looked up from germline, CDR1 is MNHEY and CDR2 is SVGEGT. Between the trimmed V and J ends, which lost 4 bases and 0 bases, there was a span of 10 bases. The CDR3 is 14 residues long. CDR3 in amino acids: CASSSRRDSYEQYF. CDR3 coding DNA: TGTGCCAGCAGTTCGAGGCGGGACTCCTACGAGCAGTACTTC.

The chain couples TRBV12-5 to TRBJ2-1; a weak D match, TRBD2 (6 bases). Germline CDR1 LGHNT, CDR2 FRNRAP. The germline V and J ends were trimmed by 0 bases and 2 bases, with 23 bases remaining between them. The CDR3 spans 20 residues. Here the CDR3 reads CASGLVSGSTVDGTYNEQFF. CDR3 nucleotide sequence: TGTGCTAGTGGTTTGGTTTCCGGGAGCACCGTTGACGGAACCTACAATGAGCAGTTCTTC.

The J gene is TRBJ2-7, the V gene TRBV12-3 or TRBV12-4; TRBD2 agrees at 8 bases. The CDR3 has 12 residues. V was clipped by 6 bases and J by 6 bases; unmatched bases: 4. The CDR3 sequence: CASSLGLAEQYF. CDR3 DNA: TGTGCCAGCAGCCTCGGACTAGCCGAGCAGTACTTC.

This clone was seen once. J is TRBJ2-3 and V is TRBV10-3; TRBD2 is a possible D gene (6 bases). Trimming removed 3 bases from V and 0 bases from J, with 13 bases in between. Germline V CDR1 and CDR2: ENHRY, SYGVKD. The CDR3 covers 16 residues. In DNA form, the CDR3 reads TGTGCCATCAGTGAAAGACTAGGCGCTAGCACAGATACGCAGTATTTT. The encoded protein is CAISERLGASTDTQYF.